The 3 T cell receptor beta chains in this list originate from one sample, sequenced in a study of blood T cells in healthy people across ages. Sample-barcoded 5' priming and a J-beta primer mix drove a second PCR of about 6 to 12 cycles. MiXCR, run by TCRdb on the 5' RACE reads, gives a single entry per CDR3 protein. The table has more than 550,000 distinct CDR3 sequences, 22% seen once. The sample taken for sequencing was blood. These receptor sequences come from a man between 65 and 79 years old in good health.

This clonotype has a handful of counts. V is TRBV12-3 or TRBV12-4 and J is TRBJ2-5; D unresolved. Trimming pared 7 bases from V and 3 bases from J, leaving 12 bases between. The CDR3 has 13 residues. CDR3 nucleotide sequence: TGTGCCAGCAAGCACCAATCGGAAGAGACCCAGTACTTC. Its protein product is CASKHQSEETQYF.

This clonotype came up many times. V is TRBV9 and J is TRBJ2-7; D is uncertain. This CDR3 has 13 residues. The germline CDR1 and CDR2 sequences are SGDLS and YYNGEE. Trimming took 3 bases from V and 8 from J, leaving 15 bases between them. The CDR3 reads CASSEPTVSKQYF. The CDR3 DNA sequence: TGTGCCAGCAGCGAGCCCACAGTCTCCAAGCAGTACTTC. The variable domain in full, with the rest retrieved from reference TRBV9 and TRBJ2-7, is DSGVTQTPKHLITATGQRVTLRCSPRSGDLSVYWYQQSLDQGLQFLIQYYNGEERAKGNILERFSAQQFPDLHSELNLSSLELGDSALYFCASSEPTVSKQYFGPGTRLTVT.

Ten or more counts support this clonotype. The rearrangement joins TRBV5-6 to TRBJ2-1; D uncertain. V was shortened by 2 bases and J by 2 bases, with 17 bases between the two germline ends. The length of the CDR3 is 17 residues. CDR1 and CDR2 from the germline V gene are SGHDT and YYEEEE. The DNA for the CDR3 is TGTGCCAGCAGCTTTGATAGCCCTGAAAGCACCTACAATGAGCAGTTCTTC. Encoded protein: CASSFDSPESTYNEQFF.